There are a few counts of the clone carrying this TCR beta chain. In germline, CDR1 is GTSNPN, CDR2 SVGIG (reference sequence). The CDR3 sequence is 13 residues long. Trimming left V 3 bases short and J 2 bases short, with 10 bases between. Primed by a sample-barcoded 5' primer and a J-beta primer mix, a second PCR proceeded for roughly 6 to 12 cycles. MiXCR, applied by TCRdb to the 5' RACE reads, yields one record per CDR3 protein. The sample lists some 1.5 million distinct CDR3 sequences, about 45% occurring once. This sample was included in a study of blood T cells in healthy people across ages. Sequenced sample: blood. This sequence originates from a woman under 30 in good health. The chain is built from TRBV30 and TRBJ1-2; possibly TRBD1 for D (6 bases). The CDR3 loop reads CAWRYDRNYGYTF. The CDR3 DNA reads as TGTGCCTGGAGATATGACAGGAACTATGGCTACACCTTC.